Sequencing of this T cell receptor beta chain was carried out in a study of shared clonotypes between healthy human individuals. About the study: Each donor contributed plates that comprised three CD4 naive, three CD4 memory, two CD8 naive and one CD8 memory. Study findings and constraints: Compared with memory subsets, naive subsets generally had larger estimated richness.

Recent acute infections and vaccinations were absent in the healthy HIV-negative adult donors. The germline CDR1 and CDR2 sequences are MDHEN and SYDVKM. V was clipped by 11 bases and J by 2 bases; unmatched bases: 11. The CDR3 is made up of 15 amino acids. Concerning this clone: Its antigen is not known.

Data came from immunoSEQ multiplex PCR; TCRdb stores just in-frame clones and leaves some out. Found here are about 520,000 clones, 90% to 97% of them singletons; the top ten hold approximately 0.067%. The gene calls are TRBV28 and TRBJ2-2; 7 bases agree with TRBD1. The sequence was collected from a woman aged 25 to 39 in good health. The material sequenced was naive CD4+ T cells sorted from blood. The subset here: CD45RA+ positively selected. The CDR3 nucleotides read TGTGCCGCGACCGAAAGGGACAGAAACACCGGGGAGCTGTTTTTT. Protein product: CAATERDRNTGELFF.